Below, 16 T cell receptor beta chains from the same sample are listed, as sequenced in a study of blood T cells in healthy people across ages. Next came a second PCR, run for about 7 to 12 cycles, which used a sample-barcoded 5' primer along with a J-beta primer mix. From the 5' RACE reads, TCRdb called clonotypes with MiXCR, one entry per CDR3 protein. Of 500,000 to 700,000 distinct CDR3 sequences in the sample, about 30% were seen once. The sequenced sample consisted of blood. These receptors originate from a woman aged 80 or older in good health.

Many counts were recorded for this clonotype. Being one base from a much bigger clone, this may be a read error. The DNA for the CDR3 is TGTGCCACGAGAGGAGCGGGATCCTACAATGAGCAGTACTTC. This encodes CATRGAGSYNEQYF. This rearrangement joins TRBV7-9 to TRBJ2-1; 7 positions agree with TRBD2. The J call could be wrong; TRBJ2-7 is a better fit for the DNA end. Germline-derived CDR1 and CDR2 are SEHNR and FQNEAQ (reference sequence). This CDR3 is built from 14 residues.

In its sample, this clonotype was seen many times. The genes are TRBV20-1 and TRBJ1-6; 9 bases map to TRBD1. The germline gives CDR1 DFQATT, CDR2 SNEGSKA (reference sequence). This CDR3 contains 16 residues. The ends lost 1 base at V and 7 bases at J; junction bases unmatched: 8. The chain's CDR3 is CSARGVQGARNSPLHF. The CDR3 DNA is TGCAGTGCTAGAGGCGTACAGGGGGCGCGAAATTCACCCCTCCACTTT.

This clonotype showed up many times. The rearrangement links TRBV29-1 to TRBJ2-5; D uncertain. The ends were cut back, 3 bases at V and 2 bases at J, with 7 bases in the middle. Germline V CDR1 and CDR2: SQVTM, ANQGSEA. This CDR3 comprises 12 residues. In DNA form, the CDR3 reads TGCAGCGTTGACATGGGACAAGAGACCCAGTACTTC. Protein: CSVDMGQETQYF.

This clonotype was detected ten times or more. A much larger clonotype is one base distant, so this may be a read error. The genes are TRBV20-1 and TRBJ2-7; perhaps TRBD1 as D (6 bases). The V gene's germline CDR1 is DFQATT and CDR2 SNEGSKA (reference sequence). Deletions cut 6 bases from V and 7 bases from J, with 22 bases between. The CDR3 is made up of 14 amino acids. The CDR3 reads CSAPHRESRNEQYF. CDR3 DNA sequence: TGCAGTGCACCGCACAGGGAGAGTCGCAATGAGCAGTACTTC.

This CDR3 is CASTRSELRGDEQYF. Written as DNA, the CDR3 is TGTGCCAGCACCCGGAGTGAATTGAGGGGGGACGAGCAGTACTTC. This sequence joins TRBV9 and TRBJ2-7; D is perhaps TRBD1 or TRBD2 (6 bases each). Per germline, CDR1 SGDLS and CDR2 YYNGEE. This CDR3 has 15 residues. Trimming pared 6 bases from V and 5 bases from J, leaving 21 bases between.

In regard to this clonotype: A much larger clone lies one base from this, so it may be a read error. The chain's CDR3 is CASSVLGQNSNEQFF. CDR3 nucleotides: TGTGCCAGCAGTGTTCTGGGCCAGAACTCCAATGAGCAGTTCTTC. This sequence joins TRBV6-1 and TRBJ2-1; D call uncertain. The CDR3 extends over 15 amino acids. Per the germline V gene, CDR1 is MNHNS and CDR2 is SASEGT. Trimming pared 4 bases from V and 6 bases from J, leaving 16 bases between.

Only a few counts were recorded for this clonotype. This rearrangement joins TRBV10-3 to TRBJ2-2, with 9 bases aligning to TRBD1. CDR1 is ENHRY, CDR2 SYGVKD, per germline. V lost 7 bases and J lost 7; bases outside the gene matches: 4. This CDR3 spans 13 amino acids. For the CDR3, the DNA is TGTGCCATCACGGGACAGGGAGGCGGGGAGCTGTTTTTT. Translating it yields CAITGQGGGELFF.

Comments on this clonotype: A read error may be the cause here, since a much bigger clone is one base away. The CDR3, as DNA: TGTGCCAGCAGCTTGGGGGGTAGCGCTAACTACAATGAGCAGTTCTTC. It encodes CASSLGGSANYNEQFF. The chain carries TRBV5-5 and TRBJ2-1, with D perhaps TRBD2 (5 bases). The CDR3 spans 16 residues. V shed 0 bases and J shed 3 bases, with 13 bases lying between them. The V gene's germline CDR1 is SGHKS and CDR2 YYEKEE (reference sequence).

The rearrangement uses TRBV2 and TRBJ1-1; D remains ambiguous. CDR1 is SNHLY, CDR2 FYNNEI, per germline. The CDR3 is made up of 13 amino acids. Trimming pared 7 bases from V and 0 bases from J, leaving 9 bases between. Here the CDR3 DNA reads TGTGCCAGCATAGCGGATATGAACACTGAAGCTTTCTTT. It codes for CASIADMNTEAFF.

In its sample, this clonotype was seen once. This may be a read error, as it is one base from a much larger clone. The rearrangement joins TRBV6-6 to TRBJ2-5; 9 nucleotides align to TRBD1. Near its end, the DNA agrees better with TRBJ2-7, so the J call may be wrong. Germline V gene data show CDR1 as MNHNY and CDR2 as SVGAGI (reference sequence). The CDR3 contains 15 residues. The DNA for the CDR3 is TGTGCCAGCAGTGTCCCGAGGGACAGGGCCCACGAGCAGTACTTC. Amino acids: CASSVPRDRAHEQYF.

The chain employs TRBV3-1 and TRBJ1-1, with 8 bases fitting TRBD1. Germline CDR1 LGHDT, CDR2 YNNKEL (reference sequence). This CDR3 comprises 13 residues. The V and J ends lost 7 bases and 11 bases, in that order; junction bases with no gene match: 12. The DNA of the CDR3 is TGTGCCAGCACCCCCCCCGGACAGGGTAAGGCTTTCTTT. Encoded protein: CASTPPGQGKAFF.

This clonotype was seen at least ten times. The rearrangement uses TRBV7-3 and TRBJ2-1; 10 nucleotides agree with TRBD1. The CDR3 contains 12 residues. V was pared by 8 bases and J by 10 bases, with 5 bases of the junction left unmatched. The V gene's germline CDR1 is SGHTA and CDR2 FQGTGA. The CDR3 sequence is CASGQGGGEQFF. The CDR3 bases are TGTGCCAGCGGACAGGGGGGTGGCGAGCAGTTCTTC. The full variable domain, rest sourced from reference TRBV7-3 and TRBJ2-1, is GAGVSQTPSNKVTEKGKYVELRCDPISGHTALYWYRQSLGQGPEFLIYFQGTGAADDSGLPNDRFFAVRPEGSVSTLKIQRTERGDSAVYLCASGQGGGEQFFGPGTRLTVL.

The J gene is TRBJ2-3, the V gene TRBV5-6, with D maybe TRBD2 (6 bases). Germline V gives CDR1 SGHDT, CDR2 YYEEEE. This CDR3 comprises 14 residues. The V and J ends lost 3 bases and 6 bases respectively, with 14 bases between them. For the CDR3, the DNA is TGTGCCAGCAGCTGGAGGGGACTCCTTGATACGCAGTATTTT. Amino acid sequence: CASSWRGLLDTQYF.

This clonotype was counted ten times or more. The genes are TRBV6-1 and TRBJ2-1, with TRBD1 identical over 10 bases. Trimming took 7 bases from V and 6 from J; bases not matched to a gene: 6. Germline V lookup: CDR1 MNHNS, CDR2 SASEGT. The CDR3 length is 14 residues. The CDR3 here is CASKLDRGGNEQFF. The CDR3 nucleotides read TGTGCCAGCAAATTGGACAGGGGGGGCAATGAGCAGTTCTTC.

This clonotype was found many times. The rearrangement joins TRBV27 to TRBJ1-2; perhaps TRBD1 as D (6 bases). Trimming cost V 5 bases and J 0 bases, with 16 bases left between them. Germline loops: CDR1 MNHEY, CDR2 SMNVEV (reference sequence). The CDR3 contains 16 residues. CDR3 bases: TGTGCCAGCAGTCCGAGGTCGGGACACTCTAACTATGGCTACACCTTC. This translates into CASSPRSGHSNYGYTF.

This clonotype has only a few counts. This may be a read error: a much more frequent sequence differs by one nucleotide. V and J are TRBV7-2 and TRBJ2-5; 7 nucleotides agree with TRBD1. Germline CDR1 and CDR2: SGHTA and FQGNSA. This CDR3 comprises 15 residues. CDR3 nucleotide sequence: TGTGCCAGCAACTTATGGGGACAGAGGGAAGAGACCCAGTACTTC. Residues: CASNLWGQREETQYF. The variable domain in full, completed from reference TRBV7-2 and TRBJ2-5, reads GAGVSQSPSNKVTEKGKDVELRCDPISGHTALYWYRQSLGQGLEFLIYFQGNSAPDKSGLPSDRFSAERTGGSVSTLTIQRTQQEDSAVYLCASNLWGQREETQYFGPGTRLLVL.